The 29 T cell receptor beta chains reported below all come from one sample, sequenced in a study of shared T cell receptors in the human thymus (dated by TCRdb to the early 2020s). To prepare the library, the immunoSEQ multiplex PCR assay was applied. The table was pulled from immuneACCESS by TCRdb, which kept in-frame rearrangements only. Such tables lose some clones; where checked, under half of the loss comes from unresolved V genes, and the rest has no known cause. Present in this sample are hundreds of thousands of clones, approximately 88% of which were seen just once. Of the sample, roughly 0.0097% falls within the top ten clones. These sequences were also reported in another study, on human thymus T cells.

Source material: thymocytes. These receptors were taken from a boy under two years old with a congenital heart defect. Donor details come from another sample of the same person, matched by shared clones.

In this sample, this clone turned up once. The chain links TRBV11-2 to TRBJ2-7, with 10 positions matching TRBD1. CDR1 and CDR2 from the germline V gene are SGHAT and FQNNGV. The CDR3 extends over 16 amino acids. V dropped 5 bases and J dropped 3; count of bases not matched to a gene: 10. CDR3 sequence (DNA): TGTGCCAGCAGCGAGGGGCGTGGACAGGGGGACTACGAGCAGTACTTC. Translation gives CASSEGRGQGDYEQYF.

The V call is TRBV7-9, the J call TRBJ1-1; 7 bases fit TRBD1. The V and J ends lost 5 bases and 1 base, in that order; junction bases with no gene match: 4. The CDR3 has 14 amino acids. CDR1 and CDR2 from the germline V gene are SEHNR and FQNEAQ (reference sequence). Written as DNA, the CDR3 is TGTGCCAGCAGCACGGGACAGACGAACACTGAAGCTTTCTTT. This sequence encodes CASSTGQTNTEAFF.

J is TRBJ2-3 and V is TRBV2, with D maybe TRBD2 (6 bases). Trimming left V 5 bases short and J 1 base short, with 19 bases between. Germline lookup yields CDR1 SNHLY and CDR2 FYNNEI. This CDR3 contains 17 residues. The CDR3 here is CASSQSPGVVGTDTQYF. In DNA, the CDR3 is TGTGCCAGCAGTCAATCCCCGGGGGTGGTTGGCACAGATACGCAGTATTTT.

This chain links TRBV29-1 with TRBJ1-2, with 8 bases matching TRBD1. The CDR3 has 12 residues. Germline CDR1 is SQVTM and CDR2 is ANQGSEA. V lost 2 bases to trimming and J lost 8 bases; unmatched junction nucleotides: 4. The CDR3 protein is CSVEPTGDGYTF. The DNA of the CDR3 is TGCAGCGTTGAACCGACAGGGGACGGCTACACCTTC.

The V and J genes are TRBV18 and TRBJ1-3; D may be TRBD1 (5 bases). V was clipped by 3 bases and J by 4 bases, with 7 bases between them. In germline, CDR1 is KGHSH, CDR2 LQKENI. The CDR3 covers 13 residues. The DNA for the CDR3 is TGTGCCAGCTCACCGGGGCTCGGAAACACCATATATTTT. It codes for CASSPGLGNTIYF. Based on the CDR3 plus reference TRBV18 and TRBJ1-3, the full variable domain is NAGVMQNPRHLVRRRGQEARLRCSPMKGHSHVYWYRQLPEEGLKFMVYLQKENIIDESGMPKERFSAEFPKEGPSILRIQQVVRGDSAAYFCASSPGLGNTIYFGEGSWLTVV.

J is TRBJ2-1 and V is TRBV6-6; 7 bases are shared with TRBD2. Germline CDR1 is MNHNY and CDR2 is SVGAGI (reference sequence). Trimming cost V 6 bases and J 6 bases; bases outside gene matches: 11. The CDR3 has 15 amino acids. The CDR3 DNA sequence: TGTGCCAGCAGCCCCGTTAGACTAGCCTTCAATGAGCAGTTCTTC. Its translation is CASSPVRLAFNEQFF.

This clone was counted once. The CDR3 is CASGLASSREATYEQYF. The CDR3, as DNA: TGTGCTAGTGGTTTGGCATCTTCGCGGGAGGCCACCTACGAGCAGTACTTC. The chain combines TRBV12-5 with TRBJ2-7; TRBD2 agrees at 8 bases. Trimming removed 1 base from V and 2 bases from J; junction bases left unmatched: 10. Per germline, CDR1 LGHNT and CDR2 FRNRAP. The CDR3 spans 17 residues.

The chain carries TRBV5-6 and TRBJ2-3, with 7 bases identical to TRBD1. CDR3 size: 15 residues. CDR1 and CDR2 (germline): SGHDT, YYEEEE. V gave up 4 bases and J gave up 0 bases; unmatched junction bases: 5. The CDR3 region is CASSRDSRSTDTQYF. CDR3 DNA sequence: TGTGCCAGCAGCAGGGACAGCCGCAGCACAGATACGCAGTATTTT. Filled out from reference TRBV5-6 and TRBJ2-3, the complete variable domain reads DAGVTQSPTHLIKTRGQQVTLRCSPKSGHDTVSWYQQALGQGPQFIFQYYEEEERQRGNFPDRFSGHQFPNYSSELNVNALLLGDSALYLCASSRDSRSTDTQYFGPGTRLTVL.

This rearrangement joins TRBV10-3 to TRBJ2-2; 7 nucleotides align to TRBD2. V dropped 11 bases and J dropped 4; count of bases not matched to a gene: 4. The germline V gene has CDR1 ENHRY and CDR2 SYGVKD. CDR3 length: 12 amino acids. CDR3 coding DNA: TGTGCCCTCGGGAGGCCCACCGGGGAGCTGTTTTTT. Its protein product is CALGRPTGELFF.

This rearrangement joins TRBV18 to TRBJ1-1, with 8 bases that match TRBD1. From germline, CDR1 is KGHSH and CDR2 LQKENI. The CDR3 runs 13 residues. V lost 5 bases to trimming and J lost 8 bases; unmatched junction nucleotides: 7. CDR3 nucleotide sequence: TGTGCCAGCTCAGCCTGGACAGGGAGGGAAGCTTTCTTT. Translating gives CASSAWTGREAFF. The whole variable domain, filled in from reference TRBV18 and TRBJ1-1, reads NAGVMQNPRHLVRRRGQEARLRCSPMKGHSHVYWYRQLPEEGLKFMVYLQKENIIDESGMPKERFSAEFPKEGPSILRIQQVVRGDSAAYFCASSAWTGREAFFGQGTRLTVV.

The V call is TRBV11-3, the J call TRBJ1-2, with D maybe TRBD1 (5 bases). This CDR3 is 11 amino acids long. Looked up from germline, CDR1 is SGHNT and CDR2 is YENEEA. V was clipped by 5 bases and J by 6 bases, with 7 bases between them. The CDR3 reads CASSRGNGYTF. CDR3 in DNA: TGTGCCAGCAGCAGGGGAAATGGCTACACCTTC.

This sequence joins TRBV29-1 and TRBJ2-7; the D gene is possibly TRBD1 (6 bases). The germline gives CDR1 SQVTM, CDR2 ANQGSEA. With 1 base removed from V and 6 bases from J, the gap between germline ends came to 13 bases. CDR3 length equals 13 residues. Written as DNA, the CDR3 is TGCAGCGTTGAAGTATACCAGGGGACCGAGCAGTACTTC. It is translated as CSVEVYQGTEQYF.

CDR3 in DNA: TGTGCCTGGAGTGAGGGCAGGGCCCCTATTAACTATGGCTACACCTTC. As protein: CAWSEGRAPINYGYTF. The chain employs TRBV30 and TRBJ1-2; D possibly corresponds to TRBD1 (5 bases). The CDR3 loop spans 16 amino acids. Germline assignment: CDR1 GTSNPN and CDR2 SVGIG (reference sequence). With 1 base removed from V and 1 base from J, the gap between germline ends came to 16 bases.

This chain joins TRBV7-6 and TRBJ1-1, with D perhaps matching TRBD1 (5 bases). Deletions cut 4 bases from V and 0 bases from J, with 15 bases between. CDR1 and CDR2 from the germline V gene are SGHVS and FNYEAQ. CDR3 length equals 16 residues. In nucleotides, the CDR3 is TGTGCCAGCAGCTCTTGGGCAGGGTGGATGAACACTGAAGCTTTCTTT. Translated, it gives CASSSWAGWMNTEAFF.

V gene TRBV7-9 combines with J gene TRBJ2-1; 7 nucleotides align to TRBD2. Looked up from germline, CDR1 is SEHNR and CDR2 is FQNEAQ (reference sequence). The junction had 2 bases not matched to a gene; V was cut back by 0 bases and J by 6 bases. This CDR3 has 14 residues. The CDR3 coding sequence is TGTGCCAGCAGCTTAGCAGGGAGGGGCAATGAGCAGTTCTTC. This translates into CASSLAGRGNEQFF.

This sequence joins TRBV7-2 and TRBJ2-7, with 10 bases that match TRBD2. Trimming removed 5 bases from V and 7 bases from J; junction bases left unmatched: 11. Looked up from germline, CDR1 is SGHTA and CDR2 is FQGNSA. The CDR3 is made up of 15 amino acids. CDR3 coding DNA: TGTGCCAGCAGCATTAAGCGGGAGGGACTGTCGGAGCAGTACTTC. Translation: CASSIKREGLSEQYF.

The chain carries TRBV5-1 and TRBJ2-1, with TRBD2 matching 13 bases. The CDR3 covers 16 residues. V lost 4 bases to trimming and J lost 6 bases; unmatched junction nucleotides: 7. Germline assignment: CDR1 SGHRS and CDR2 YFSETQ. The CDR3 nucleotides read TGCGCCAGCAGCCCCGGGGGACTAGCGGGATCCAATGAGCAGTTCTTC. Protein: CASSPGGLAGSNEQFF.

This chain uses TRBV27 with TRBJ2-3; TRBD2 matches 8 bases. Unmatched junction bases numbered 6, after V lost 2 bases and J lost 2 bases. CDR3 length: 16 amino acids. Germline assignment: CDR1 MNHEY and CDR2 SMNVEV (reference sequence). The CDR3: CASSLPGGPLTDTQYF. The CDR3 nucleotides are TGTGCCAGCAGTTTACCGGGAGGGCCTCTCACAGATACGCAGTATTTT.

The chain uses TRBV28 and TRBJ1-1; the match to TRBD1 covers 8 bases. The ends lost 4 bases at V and 4 bases at J; junction bases unmatched: 14. Germline values: CDR1 MDHEN, CDR2 SYDVKM. The CDR3 is 17 amino acids. The CDR3 DNA is TGTGCCAGCAGTTCCCGGAACGGACAGGGTTTAGGCACTGAAGCTTTCTTT. Translated: CASSSRNGQGLGTEAFF.

This chain connects TRBV11-2 to TRBJ2-7; 7 bases fit TRBD2. The CDR3 runs 14 residues. CDR1 and CDR2 (germline): SGHAT, FQNNGV. V was clipped by 5 bases and J by 0 bases; unmatched bases: 4. CDR3 protein: CASSPSGDSYEQYF. Here the CDR3 DNA reads TGTGCCAGCAGCCCCAGCGGGGACTCCTACGAGCAGTACTTC.

The chain employs TRBV28 and TRBJ2-1; TRBD1 agrees at 12 bases. This CDR3 has 13 amino acids. CDR1 and CDR2 from the germline V gene are MDHEN and SYDVKM. J gave up 14 bases and V 2 bases, and 4 bases lay outside the gene matches. The DNA of the CDR3 is TGTGCCAGCAGTTTAAGGGACAGGGGGCGCAAGTTCTTC. Translated: CASSLRDRGRKFF. The full variable domain, completed using reference TRBV28 and TRBJ2-1, is DVKVTQSSRYLVKRTGEKVFLECVQDMDHENMFWYRQDPGLGLRLIYFSYDVKMKEKGDIPEGYSVSREKKERFSLILESASTNQTSMYLCASSLRDRGRKFFGPGTRLTVL.

This chain links TRBV7-2 with TRBJ2-7, with a weak D call TRBD2 (6 bases). Germline V gene sequence: CDR1 SGHTA, CDR2 FQGNSA. This CDR3 is 14 amino acids long. V dropped 5 bases and J dropped 6 bases, with 17 bases sitting between them. Here the CDR3 reads CASSHVGGAAEQYF. CDR3 nucleotide sequence: TGTGCCAGCAGCCACGTCGGAGGGGCCGCCGAGCAGTACTTC. Full variable domain (missing parts from reference TRBV7-2 and TRBJ2-7): GAGVSQSPSNKVTEKGKDVELRCDPISGHTALYWYRQSLGQGLEFLIYFQGNSAPDKSGLPSDRFSAERTGGSVSTLTIQRTQQEDSAVYLCASSHVGGAAEQYFGPGTRLTVT.

V usage is TRBV2 and J usage is TRBJ1-5, with D unclear. V was cut by 7 bases and J by 0 bases, with 13 bases left in between. The CDR3 contains 15 residues. Germline CDR1 SNHLY, CDR2 FYNNEI. The CDR3 DNA sequence: TGTGCCAGCACCAGTGCAGATAATAGCAATCAGCCCCAGCATTTT. Amino acid sequence: CASTSADNSNQPQHF.

There are a few counts of this clone. This chain joins TRBV4-3 and TRBJ2-2; tentative D call: TRBD2 (6 bases). Germline CDR1 reads LGHNA; CDR2 reads YSLEER. Trimming left V 0 bases short and J 10 bases short, with 9 bases between. The CDR3 has 13 residues. The CDR3 region has the DNA TGCGCCAGCAGCCAAGATTTAGCGGCGGAGCTGTTTTTT. Translating gives CASSQDLAAELFF.

The chain is built from TRBV10-3 and TRBJ2-2; 7 bases map to TRBD2. V was pared by 8 bases and J by 1 base, with 13 bases of the junction left unmatched. There are 17 residues in the CDR3. Germline V gives CDR1 ENHRY, CDR2 SYGVKD. The CDR3 DNA is TGTGCCATCCGGAAGGTAGGACTAGAAAAGAACACCGGGGAGCTGTTTTTT. Translation gives CAIRKVGLEKNTGELFF.

The V call is TRBV5-8, the J call TRBJ1-1; TRBD1 is a possible D gene (5 bases). CDR3 length equals 17 residues. Per the germline V gene, CDR1 is SGHTS and CDR2 is YDEGEE. V lost 1 base and J lost 1, with 17 bases in between. CDR3 residues: CASSLWGVGGKNTEAFF. CDR3 coding DNA: TGTGCCAGCAGCTTGTGGGGGGTTGGGGGGAAGAACACTGAAGCTTTCTTT.

This sequence joins TRBV4-1 and TRBJ1-2, with 7 bases aligning to TRBD1. The CDR3 consists of 15 residues. Trimming removed 0 bases from V and 7 bases from J; junction bases left unmatched: 8. Germline lookup yields CDR1 MGHRA and CDR2 YSYEKL. The CDR3 protein is CASSQEKRGPCGYTF. The CDR3 DNA follows: TGCGCCAGCAGCCAAGAGAAGAGGGGGCCTTGTGGCTACACCTTC.

The V and J genes are TRBV28 and TRBJ2-7; tentative D call: TRBD1 (5 bases). There are 16 residues in the CDR3. Germline values: CDR1 MDHEN, CDR2 SYDVKM. V was clipped by 3 bases and J by 1 base, with 16 bases between them. CDR3 amino acids: CASSLGLVLYSYEQYF. Here the CDR3 DNA reads TGTGCCAGCAGTTTGGGGCTAGTCCTTTATTCCTACGAGCAGTACTTC.

This clone was seen once. The chain couples TRBV2 to TRBJ2-4; 7 positions agree with TRBD2. CDR3 size: 15 residues. Germline CDR1 SNHLY, CDR2 FYNNEI. The V segment lost 4 bases and the J segment 0 bases; nucleotides outside the gene matches: 3. The chain's CDR3 is CASSGDYLAKNIQYF. The DNA for the CDR3 is TGTGCCAGCAGTGGGGACTACCTAGCCAAAAACATTCAGTACTTC.